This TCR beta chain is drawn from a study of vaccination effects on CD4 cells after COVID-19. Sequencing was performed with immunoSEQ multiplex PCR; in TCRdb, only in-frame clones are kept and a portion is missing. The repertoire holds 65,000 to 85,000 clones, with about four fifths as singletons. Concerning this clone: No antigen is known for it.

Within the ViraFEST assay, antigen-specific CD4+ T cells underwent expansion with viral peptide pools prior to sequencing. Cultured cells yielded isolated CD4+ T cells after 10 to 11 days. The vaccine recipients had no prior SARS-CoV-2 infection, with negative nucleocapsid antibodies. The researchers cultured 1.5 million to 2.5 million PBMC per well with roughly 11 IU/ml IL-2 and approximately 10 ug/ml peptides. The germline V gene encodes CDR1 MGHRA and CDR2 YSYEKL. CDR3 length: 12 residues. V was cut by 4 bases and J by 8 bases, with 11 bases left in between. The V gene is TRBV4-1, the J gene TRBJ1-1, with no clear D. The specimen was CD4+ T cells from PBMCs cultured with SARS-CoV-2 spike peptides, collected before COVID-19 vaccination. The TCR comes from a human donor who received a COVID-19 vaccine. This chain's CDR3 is CASSPPAREAFF. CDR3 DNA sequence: TGCGCCAGCAGCCCTCCAGCGAGGGAAGCTTTCTTT.